This TCR beta chain was obtained from a study of blood T cell repertoires in COVID-19. Study-wide context: There were acute and convalescent COVID-19 samples, and they came from the United States, Italy and Spain.

V trimming: 6 bases; J trimming: 2 bases; junction bases outside the gene matches: 14. The CDR3 covers 17 residues. Germline CDR1 MNHEY, CDR2 SVGEGT. The method was immunoSEQ multiplex PCR; TCRdb's version includes in-frame clones alone and lacks a portion of them. The sample includes approximately 230,000 clones, nearly 90% of them seen just once. Material for sequencing was peripheral blood. V and J are TRBV6-2 or TRBV6-3 and TRBJ2-7; 9 nucleotides agree with TRBD1. The clonotype comes from a man between 18 and 35 years old with active or convalescent COVID-19. The CDR3 spells CASSSFRQGVNPYEQYF. In nucleotides, the CDR3 is TGTGCCAGCAGCTCCTTCCGACAGGGGGTGAATCCCTACGAGCAGTACTTC.